These T cell receptor beta chains were read from a single sample in a study of blood T cell repertoires in COVID-19. Sequencing was performed with immunoSEQ multiplex PCR; in TCRdb, only in-frame clones are kept and a portion is missing. There are some 150,000 clones in the sample; about 84% occur only once, and about an eighth lies in the top ten. The sequencing sample was made of peripheral blood. These receptor sequences come from a man between 60 and 75 years old with active or convalescent COVID-19. Both conserved end residues are part of each CDR3. The order of the fields is clone size, J gene, D gene, V gene, CDR3 protein, CDR3 DNA. The D gene is left open where the match is weak. Clone size is not always given. Where it is, it says once, few, many or a class for expanded clones.

>.|TRBJ2-5|TRBD2|TRBV7-9
CASSLGASGGSQETQYF
TGTGCCAGCAGCTTGGGGGCTAGCGGGGGGTCCCAAGAGACCCAGTACTTC
>few|TRBJ2-7|.|TRBV19
CASSIEGTPSYEQYF
TGTGCCAGTAGTATAGAAGGGACACCTTCCTACGAGCAGTACTTC
>once|TRBJ1-1|TRBD1|TRBV7-3
CASSFGQGNTEAFF
TGTGCCAGCAGCTTCGGACAGGGGAACACTGAAGCTTTCTTT
>.|TRBJ2-2|TRBD1|TRBV5-1
CASSSRTGLGELFF
TGCGCCAGCAGCTCACGGACAGGGCTCGGGGAGCTGTTTTTT
>.|TRBJ2-1|TRBD2|TRBV30
CALFSGSEGEQFF
TGTGCCCTTTTTAGCGGGAGTGAGGGTGAGCAGTTCTTC
>.|TRBJ2-4|TRBD2|TRBV4-3
CASSQDRGEGAKNIQYF
TGCGCCAGCAGCCAAGACAGAGGGGAGGGGGCCAAAAACATTCAGTACTTC
>.|TRBJ1-1|.|TRBV11-1
CASSLAREAVWNTEAFF
TGTGCCAGCAGCTTAGCGCGGGAGGCCGTCTGGAACACTGAAGCTTTCTTT
>.|TRBJ1-2|.|TRBV11-2
CASSSTNYGYTF
TGTGCCAGCAGCTCAACTAACTATGGCTACACCTTC
>.|TRBJ2-3|.|TRBV29-1
CSVPPRVGLGTDTQYF
TGCAGCGTCCCGCCGAGAGTCGGTCTCGGCACAGATACGCAGTATTTT
>.|TRBJ2-7|.|TRBV2
CASSERQASRYF
TGTGCCAGCAGTGAACGGCAGGCGAGTCGGTACTTC
>.|TRBJ2-2|.|TRBV5-1
CASSYTGELFF
TGCGCCAGCAGTTATACCGGGGAGCTGTTTTTT
>.|TRBJ2-3|.|TRBV7-6
CASSPHLSSTDTQYF
TGTGCCAGCAGCCCCCACCTATCTAGCACAGATACGCAGTATTTT
>.|TRBJ2-1|TRBD2|TRBV27
CASSTRSSGSFRGEQFF
TGTGCCAGCAGTACTCGATCTAGCGGGAGTTTTCGGGGAGAGCAGTTCTTC
>.|TRBJ2-7|TRBD1|TRBV10-3
CATTPGQGTYEQYF
TGTGCCACCACCCCCGGACAGGGGACCTACGAGCAGTACTTC
>once|TRBJ2-2|.|TRBV7-3
CASSTDPGVTGELFF
TGTGCCAGCAGTACCGACCCAGGGGTCACCGGGGAGCTGTTTTTT
>.|TRBJ2-3|.|TRBV5-1
CASNGLQSTDTQYF
TGCGCCAGCAATGGCCTCCAATCCACAGATACGCAGTATTTT
>.|TRBJ1-1|.|TRBV7-2
CASSLTAWNTEAFF
TGTGCCAGCAGCTTGACAGCCTGGAACACTGAAGCTTTCTTT
>many|TRBJ1-2|.|TRBV4-3
CASSQRGSNGYTF
TGCGCCAGCAGCCAAAGGGGCTCAAATGGCTACACCTTC
>.|TRBJ2-1|TRBD2|TRBV10-2
CASSEPGTTGGGYNEQFF
TGCGCCAGCAGTGAGCCGGGGACTACTGGGGGGGGTTACAATGAGCAGTTCTTC
>few|TRBJ2-1|.|TRBV6-2/TRBV6-3
CASSYGRRVRTYNEQFF
TGTGCCAGCAGTTACGGGAGGCGGGTGAGAACCTACAATGAGCAGTTCTTC
>medium-sized|TRBJ2-7|TRBD2|TRBV27
CASSLSGTSVYEQYF
TGTGCCAGCAGTTTGTCCGGGACTAGCGTCTACGAGCAGTACTTC
>.|TRBJ2-2|.|TRBV30
CAWAPIRGAPTGELFF
TGTGCCTGGGCCCCGATCAGGGGGGCCCCCACCGGGGAGCTGTTTTTT
>.|TRBJ1-4|TRBD1|TRBV11-2
CASSLGTGGEAEKLFF
TGTGCCAGCAGCTTAGGGACAGGGGGCGAGGCTGAAAAACTGTTTTTT
>.|TRBJ2-5|TRBD2|TRBV3-1/TRBV3-2
CASSTGTSWVETQYF
TGTGCCAGCAGCACTGGGACTAGCTGGGTAGAGACCCAGTACTTC
>.|TRBJ2-3|.|TRBV5-1
CASRDTPLPDTQYF
TGCGCCAGCCGGGACACCCCGTTGCCAGATACGCAGTATTTT
>.|TRBJ1-5|TRBD1|TRBV5-5
CASSWTGGFRQPQHF
TGTGCCAGCAGCTGGACAGGGGGTTTTCGTCAGCCCCAGCATTTT
>.|TRBJ2-7|.|TRBV6-6
CASSYDSPYEQYF
TGTGCCAGCAGTTACGACAGCCCCTACGAGCAGTACTTC
>.|TRBJ2-5|.|TRBV29-1
CSGTLKQGQETQYF
TGCAGCGGAACTTTGAAACAGGGACAAGAGACCCAGTACTTC
>.|TRBJ2-3|TRBD2|TRBV6-2/TRBV6-3
CASSYSTSVRTDTQYF
TGTGCCAGCAGTTACTCGACTAGCGTAAGAACAGATACGCAGTATTTT
>.|TRBJ2-7|TRBD1|TRBV5-4
CASSPTGGEGSYEQYF
TGTGCCAGCAGCCCCACAGGGGGCGAAGGATCCTACGAGCAGTACTTC
>.|TRBJ1-2|.|TRBV29-1
CSVPEGNDGYTF
TGCAGCGTCCCGGAGGGGAATGATGGCTACACCTTC
>.|TRBJ2-7|.|TRBV2
CASALRQSYEQYF
TGTGCCAGCGCTCTCAGACAGAGCTACGAGCAGTACTTC
>.|TRBJ2-5|.|TRBV21-1
CASSKVLELSRPGETQYF
TGTGCCAGCAGCAAAGTTCTGGAGCTTTCCCGTCCGGGGGAGACCCAGTACTTC
>once|TRBJ2-2|TRBD1|TRBV6-5
CASGTGTGGIGELFF
TGTGCCAGCGGAACCGGGACAGGGGGAATCGGGGAGCTGTTTTTT
>.|TRBJ2-6|TRBD2|TRBV6-1
CASSGGLAGVGANVLTF
TGTGCCAGCAGTGGAGGACTAGCGGGAGTTGGGGCCAACGTCCTGACTTTC
>.|TRBJ2-3|TRBD2|TRBV7-9
CASSFVTSGRAVADTQYF
TGTGCCAGCAGCTTCGTGACTAGCGGGAGGGCCGTCGCAGATACGCAGTATTTT
>.|TRBJ1-4|TRBD1|TRBV19
CASKVAQGVEKLFF
TGTGCCAGTAAGGTCGCTCAGGGGGTTGAAAAACTGTTTTTT
>.|TRBJ1-2|.|TRBV6-6
CASSYGSTTVDYGYTF
TGTGCCAGCAGTTATGGCTCGACAACAGTCGACTATGGCTACACCTTC
>.|TRBJ1-1|TRBD1|TRBV19
CASIDRAEAFF
TGTGCCAGTATCGACAGGGCTGAAGCTTTCTTT
>.|TRBJ2-5|.|TRBV5-1
CASSLGGTQETQYF
TGCGCCAGCAGCTTGGGCGGAACCCAAGAGACCCAGTACTTC
>.|TRBJ1-2|TRBD1|TRBV7-9
CASSVQGNYGYTF
TGTGCCAGCAGCGTACAGGGGAACTATGGCTACACCTTC
>.|TRBJ1-4|.|TRBV28
CASNTRGENEKLFF
TGTGCCAGCAATACTCGGGGGGAAAATGAAAAACTGTTTTTT